This T cell receptor beta chain was identified during a study of T cell repertoires in cytomegalovirus infection. TCRdb recomputed calls from the reads with MiXCR, one row per CDR3 protein. Found here are a few hundred thousand distinct CDR3 sequences, less than 20% of them singletons; the top ten hold less than 9.5%. This clonotype was picked up many times. The antigen remains unidentified. Trimming removed 4 bases at V and 7 bases at J, with 9 bases between. The CDR3 consists of 12 residues. Germline assignment: CDR1 SGHTA and CDR2 FQGNSA. Study-level results: There were carriers of CMV plus the relevant HLA, and cumulative public TCR beta family frequency identified them.

Sequencing was done on a sample of PBMCs. This TCR came from a human donor in good health (CMV status not recorded). Some clones in this sample may be carry-over from other donors' samples. The J gene is TRBJ2-3, the V gene TRBV7-2; D perhaps matches TRBD2 (6 bases). DNA for the CDR3: TGTGCCAGCAGCTCGGGAGTCCATACGCAGTATTTT. Translation gives CASSSGVHTQYF. The full variable domain, completed using reference TRBV7-2 and TRBJ2-3, is GAGVSQSPSNKVTEKGKDVELRCDPISGHTALYWYRQSLGQGLEFLIYFQGNSAPDKSGLPSDRFSAERTGGSVSTLTIQRTQQEDSAVYLCASSSGVHTQYFGPGTRLTVL.